This T cell receptor (beta chain) was obtained from a study of blood T cell repertoires in COVID-19. Study-level information: The origin of the acute and convalescent COVID-19 samples was the United States, Italy and Spain. PBMCs, B-cell-depleted T cells, or T cells were the source of the cDNA or gDNA that made up the material.

Per the authors' pipeline: Reference gene primer amplification in the assay estimated nucleated cell counts. Here immunoSEQ multiplex PCR was the method, and the copy in TCRdb shows in-frame clones only, minus some. That table supplies the V and J calls and clone size; D and trimming were determined from the DNA. Of 60,000 to 80,000 clones in the sample, 75% to 85% were seen once. In germline, CDR1 is SNHLY, CDR2 FYNNEI. V lost 4 bases to trimming and J lost 3 bases; unmatched junction nucleotides: 9. There are 16 residues in the CDR3. Sequenced material: peripheral blood. The chain links TRBV2 to TRBJ1-2, with 9 bases fitting TRBD1. This sequence originates from a man between 45 and 60 years old with acute or convalescent COVID-19. CDR3 in DNA: TGTGCCAGCAGTGTTTCTCGTCGGACAGGGGACTATGGCTACACCTTC. Its translation is CASSVSRRTGDYGYTF. Using reference TRBV2 and TRBJ1-2 for the parts outside the CDR3, the full variable domain is EPEVTQTPSHQVTQMGQEVILRCVPISNHLYFYWYRQILGQKVEFLVSFYNNEISEKSEIFDDQFSVERPDGSNFTLKIRSTKLEDSAMYFCASSVSRRTGDYGYTFGSGTRLTVV.